One and the same sample provided the 17 T cell receptor beta chains below, sequenced in a study of blood T cell repertoires in COVID-19. The data were produced by immunoSEQ multiplex PCR, yet TCRdb's version contains in-frame clones alone and is incomplete. The repertoire has 280,000 or so clones, roughly 87% of them found once; the top ten carry roughly 6.2%. Sequencing was performed on PBMCs or T cells enriched from blood (not recorded which). All receptors derive from a woman aged 40-49 years who had recovered from COVID-19.

Only a few counts were recorded for this clone. V gene TRBV7-6 combines with J gene TRBJ2-7; 7 bases agree with TRBD2. The CDR3 consists of 15 residues. The V and J ends lost 5 bases and 6 bases, in that order; junction bases with no gene match: 13. Per the germline V gene, CDR1 is SGHVS and CDR2 is FNYEAQ. The CDR3 reads CASSPLAEGTPEQYF. CDR3 bases: TGTGCCAGCAGCCCCCTAGCGGAGGGAACCCCCGAGCAGTACTTC.

This clone is a singleton in its sample. V and J are TRBV19 and TRBJ1-2; tentatively, D is TRBD1 (6 bases). CDR1 and CDR2 (germline): LNHDA, SQIVND (reference sequence). The V and J ends lost 5 bases and 4 bases respectively, with 20 bases between them. The CDR3 length is 16 residues. CDR3 sequence (DNA): TGTGCCAGTAGTCCCTTGACAGGATTCGTTAGCTATGGCTACACCTTC. It is translated as CASSPLTGFVSYGYTF.

This clone showed up just once. The gene calls are TRBV28 and TRBJ1-2, with TRBD1 matching over 7 bases. The CDR3 length is 13 residues. Germline-derived CDR1 and CDR2 are MDHEN and SYDVKM. V lost 5 bases to trimming and J lost 7 bases; unmatched junction nucleotides: 7. The CDR3 reads CASSPTGVSGYTF. CDR3 bases: TGTGCCAGCAGTCCTACAGGGGTGAGTGGCTACACCTTC.

The chain carries TRBV6-2 or TRBV6-3 and TRBJ2-4; a possible D gene is TRBD1 (6 bases). The CDR3 is made up of 19 amino acids. Germline CDR1 MNHEY, CDR2 SVGEGT. V gave up 0 bases and J gave up 3 bases, with 21 bases separating them. Here the CDR3 DNA reads TGTGCCAGCAGTTACTCGATCGGGTCCCAGGGGTTGGACAAAAACATTCAGTACTTC. Translation gives CASSYSIGSQGLDKNIQYF.

The sample holds a few counts of this clone. This chain links TRBV9 with TRBJ1-3; D ambiguous. V shed 7 bases and J shed 0 bases, with 14 bases lying between them. Looked up from germline, CDR1 is SGDLS and CDR2 is YYNGEE. This CDR3 is 15 amino acids long. The CDR3 nucleotides read TGTGCCAGCTCTCCCGCAACAAGCTCTGGAAACACCATATATTTT. Translation gives CASSPATSSGNTIYF.

This clone was seen more than once but under ten times. The CDR3 here is CGSSGYGEAFF. Written as DNA, the CDR3 is TGCGGCAGTTCGGGGTATGGAGAAGCTTTCTTT. The V and J genes are TRBV29-1 and TRBJ1-1; D ambiguous. The CDR3 consists of 11 residues. CDR1 is SQVTM and CDR2 is ANQGSEA in the germline V gene.

The table lists this clone with a few counts. The chain links TRBV3-1 (or the pseudogene TRBV3-2) to TRBJ2-2, with a possible D match to TRBD2 (5 bases). In germline, CDR1 is LGHDT, CDR2 YNNKEL (reference sequence). There are 16 residues in the CDR3. The V gene lost 1 base and the J gene lost 0 bases, with 9 bases spanning the gap. The CDR3 sequence: CASSQVGKANTGELFF. The CDR3 coding sequence is TGTGCCAGCAGCCAAGTCGGGAAAGCGAACACCGGGGAGCTGTTTTTT.

There are many counts of this clone. The gene calls are TRBV6-5 and TRBJ2-7, with 7 bases matching TRBD2. This CDR3 is 11 amino acids long. Losses at the gene ends were 8 bases for V and 8 bases for J; bases not matched to a gene: 6. Germline lookup yields CDR1 MNHEY and CDR2 SVGAGI. The CDR3 region is CASHKAGQQYF. DNA for the CDR3: TGTGCCAGCCATAAAGCGGGGCAGCAGTACTTC.

This sequence joins TRBV2 and TRBJ2-5; 9 positions agree with TRBD2. The germline CDR1 and CDR2 sequences are SNHLY and FYNNEI. This CDR3 region has 15 residues. J gave up 1 base and V 6 bases, and 6 bases lay outside the gene matches. CDR3: CASRRTSATQETQYF. CDR3 DNA sequence: TGTGCCAGCAGGCGGACTAGCGCCACCCAAGAGACCCAGTACTTC.

The chain is built from TRBV28 and TRBJ1-2; TRBD1 might be the D (5 bases). CDR3 length: 15 amino acids. Germline-derived CDR1 and CDR2 are MDHEN and SYDVKM. V lost 3 bases to trimming and J lost 2 bases, with 13 bases between them. This chain's CDR3 is CASSLEGRANYGYTF. CDR3 sequence (DNA): TGTGCCAGCAGTTTGGAGGGCAGGGCCAACTATGGCTACACCTTC.

V usage is TRBV19 and J usage is TRBJ2-2, with TRBD1 as a possible D gene (6 bases). The CDR3 sequence is 14 residues long. The germline CDR1 and CDR2 sequences are LNHDA and SQIVND (reference sequence). Trimming took 7 bases from V and 4 from J, leaving 13 bases between them. The CDR3: CASKTGSATGELFF. Written as DNA, the CDR3 is TGTGCCAGTAAAACAGGGAGCGCCACCGGGGAGCTGTTTTTT.

This clone was seen just once. The chain uses TRBV4-3 and TRBJ2-6; D remains ambiguous. Germline V gene data show CDR1 as LGHNA and CDR2 as YSLEER. Trimming removed 0 bases from V and 0 bases from J, with 12 bases in between. CDR3 length: 18 amino acids. Written as DNA, the CDR3 is TGCGCCAGCAGCCAAGAAGAGTCGCCGCACTCTGGGGCCAACGTCCTGACTTTC. Translation: CASSQEESPHSGANVLTF.

A single count supports this clone. This chain joins TRBV6-1 and TRBJ1-1; no reliable D call. The CDR3 has 15 residues. CDR1 and CDR2 (germline): MNHNS, SASEGT. The ends were cut back, 0 bases at V and 4 bases at J, with 12 bases in the middle. The CDR3 loop reads CASSEAWTEGTEAFF. The CDR3 coding sequence is TGTGCCAGCAGTGAAGCGTGGACTGAGGGCACTGAAGCTTTCTTT.

Written as DNA, the CDR3 is TGTGCCTGGAAGACAGGAGACTTATACTCTGGAAACACCATATATTTT. The encoded protein is CAWKTGDLYSGNTIYF. The V gene is TRBV30, the J gene TRBJ1-3; TRBD1 might be the D (6 bases). V was cut by 4 bases and J by 0 bases, with 16 bases left in between. The CDR3 contains 16 residues. The V gene's germline CDR1 is GTSNPN and CDR2 SVGIG (reference sequence). Full variable domain (rest looked up from reference TRBV30 and TRBJ1-3): SQTIHQWPATLVQPVGSPLSLECTVEGTSNPNLYWYRQAAGRGLQLLFYSVGIGQISSEVPQNLSASRPQDRQFILSSKKLLLSDSGFYLCAWKTGDLYSGNTIYFGEGSWLTVV.

The table lists this clone with a few counts. V is TRBV30 and J is TRBJ1-3; D is uncertain. Germline V gives CDR1 GTSNPN, CDR2 SVGIG (reference sequence). The CDR3 has 15 amino acids. V was cut by 0 bases and J by 0 bases, with 9 bases left in between. The CDR3 DNA sequence: TGTGCCTGGAGTGTACTTGTAAGCTCTGGAAACACCATATATTTT. Encoded protein: CAWSVLVSSGNTIYF.

The V call is TRBV7-8, the J call TRBJ2-1; 7 bases match TRBD2. J lost 9 bases, V lost 0 bases, and 2 bases had no gene match. The germline V gene encodes CDR1 SGHVS and CDR2 FQNEAQ. The CDR3 runs to 13 residues. CDR3 region: CASSLAGGGEQFF. The CDR3 nucleotides read TGTGCCAGCAGCTTAGCGGGCGGGGGTGAGCAGTTCTTC.

The chain couples TRBV7-2 to TRBJ2-5; the D gene is possibly TRBD2 (6 bases). CDR1 is SGHTA and CDR2 is FQGNSA in the germline V gene. The V end was cut by 3 bases, the J end by 9 bases, with 17 bases between. This CDR3 spans 14 amino acids. The CDR3 sequence: CASSFLKGSGAQYF. The CDR3 DNA reads as TGTGCCAGCAGCTTTTTGAAGGGGTCGGGGGCCCAGTACTTC.